This TCR beta chain was sequenced for a study of OX40 agonist ivuxolimab in advanced cancers. The study in broad terms: Ivuxolimab, which targeted the costimulatory receptor OX40 (CD134), was an agonistic, fully human IgG2 monoclonal antibody. Intravenous ivuxolimab was administered to patients every 2 weeks at six dose levels: 0.01, 0.1, 0.3, 1.5, 3 and 10 mg/kg. Of the 50 to 55 patients in dose escalation, around 19 had hepatocellular carcinoma, roughly 15 had melanoma, 9 had renal cell carcinoma and 9 had head and neck cancer. In the dose-escalation cohort, 82.7% of patients were male, and the mean age was roughly 60 years, with a range of roughly 23 to 85. Patients were allowed to have had prior anti-PD-1, anti-PD-L1 or anti-CTLA-4 therapy, and around 37% of the dose-escalation patients had previously received checkpoint inhibitors. Three dose-escalation patients achieved partial responses, one with hepatocellular carcinoma and two with cutaneous melanoma. Peripheral TCRbeta sequencing aimed to test whether ivuxolimab altered TCR sequence diversity and caused clonal T-cell expansion. The paper describes the monotherapy dose-escalation part (N = 52 patients) of the phase I trial of ivuxolimab.

Points on this clone: What antigen it recognizes has not been identified. No much larger clone exists at a distance of one base, and base qualities are not known.

The trial excluded patients who had a history of autoimmune disease or who were on systemic immunosuppression. Peripheral blood for TCR sequencing was collected from all dose cohorts at baseline, on cycle 4 day 1, and on cycle 7 day 1. The samples were taken from a phase I, first-in-human, multicenter, open-label dose-escalation trial of ivuxolimab. The trial enrolled adults with locally advanced or metastatic head and neck squamous cell, hepatocellular, melanoma or renal cell carcinoma. Before TCR sequencing, CD4+ T cells and CD8+ T cells from peripheral blood were sorted into separate populations. V loses 2 bases, J loses 3 bases, and the germline ends lie 7 bases apart. Reading from cysteine to phenylalanine, the CDR3 counts 13 amino acids. The only DNA kept is the CDR3, 39 bases in frame from the first base. CDR1 and CDR2 were assigned from the germline V gene (reference sequence) as LNHDA and SQIVND.

Genomic DNA was isolated from the sorted cells so that the TCRbeta CDR3 region could be sequenced. The immunoSEQ Assay was used for sequencing of TCRbeta CDR3 regions. TCRdb mirrors the immuneACCESS table, restricted to in-frame sequences. Some clones are absent from its copies; in checked studies, under half trace to an unresolved V gene, and the reason for the others is unknown. The sample includes tens of thousands of clones, with approximately 78% observed a single time. In total, the top ten clones hold 5% to 6% of the sample. Beyond this particular receptor, the publication reports: At doses from 0.1 to 3.0 mg/kg, clonal expansion was seen in both CD4+ and CD8+ blood T cells between baseline and week 6. After ivuxolimab, more expanded clones were found on average in CD8+ T cells than in CD4+ T cells. The antigen specificity of the clonally expanded peripheral T cells was not determined. Low levels of normalized T-cell clonal expansion were also seen in some nonresponding patients. In partial responders in the 0.1-3.0 mg/kg groups, normalized peripheral clonal expansion was found to be among the lowest, especially among CD8+ T cells.

The receptor's source is an adult with an advanced solid tumor such as melanoma, head and neck, liver or kidney cancer. This receptor chain uses TRBV19 and TRBJ1-2; perhaps TRBD1 is the D gene, with 6 bases matching. Sequencing used CD4+ or CD8+ T cells sorted from blood, obtained in a trial of the OX40 agonist ivuxolimab. Here is the DNA: TGTGCCAGTAGTATACAGGGGTACTATGGCTACACCTTC. The encoded protein is CASSIQGYYGYTF.